This TCR beta chain was identified in a study of blood T cell repertoires in COVID-19. Overall study context: COVID-19 samples from acute and convalescent phases originated in the United States, Italy and Spain. Nucleic acid was either cDNA or gDNA, and it came from T cells, B-cell-depleted T cells, or PBMCs.

There are 15 residues in the CDR3. In germline, CDR1 is LGHDT, CDR2 YNNKEL (reference sequence). V was clipped by 5 bases and J by 3 bases; unmatched bases: 7. This clone was counted a single time. As originally analysed: Amplified reference gene primers provided the basis for estimating nucleated cell counts. Profiled with immunoSEQ multiplex PCR; TCRdb holds only in-frame clones, not every one. The V and J calls and clone size come from that table; D and trimming were worked out from the DNA. The sample lists about 190,000 clones, more than 70% seen once, with 1.5% to 2% in the top ten. The sequence was obtained from a man aged 18 to 29 with active or convalescent COVID-19. This chain links TRBV3-1 (or the pseudogene TRBV3-2) with TRBJ2-7, with TRBD2 matching 10 bases. Sequencing used peripheral blood. The CDR3: CASSDGLAEYYEQYF. Written as DNA, the CDR3 is TGTGCCAGCAGCGACGGACTAGCGGAGTACTACGAGCAGTACTTC.